The 30 T cell receptor beta chains in this list originate from one sample, sequenced in a study of T cells in narcolepsy. The protocol was immunoSEQ multiplex PCR, while the TCRdb copy is restricted to in-frame clones and leaves out a portion. The sample consists of 25,000 to 35,000 clones, less than 90% of them appearing once. The sequenced sample consisted of memory (CD45RA-) CD4+ T cells from blood. The receptors here all came from a human donor in good health.

The chain couples TRBV6-1 to TRBJ2-2, with D possibly TRBD2 on 6 matching bases. Trimming took off 4 bases at V and 0 bases at J, with 12 bases between the two ends. The CDR3 has 16 amino acids. Looked up from germline, CDR1 is MNHNS and CDR2 is SASEGT. The CDR3 sequence is CASSGAGRPNTGELFF. CDR3 nucleotides: TGTGCCAGCAGTGGGGCGGGGCGGCCGAACACCGGGGAGCTGTTTTTT.

With regard to this clone: The conserved phenylalanine or tryptophan normally closing the CDR3 is absent here, so this likely arose from a read error. The V and J genes are TRBV5-1 and TRBJ1-1; TRBD1 is a possible D gene (5 bases). The germline V gene has CDR1 SGHRS and CDR2 YFSETQ. The CDR3 is made up of 16 amino acids. V lost 0 bases to trimming and J lost 1 base, with 13 bases between them. The CDR3 loop reads CASSLELRGENTEAFL. In DNA, the CDR3 is TGCGCCAGCAGCTTGGAACTCCGGGGGGAGAACACTGAAGCTTTCCTT.

The J gene is TRBJ1-1, the V gene TRBV29-1, with D possibly being TRBD1 (5 bases). Germline V gene data show CDR1 as SQVTM and CDR2 as ANQGSEA. This CDR3 has 13 amino acids. Between the trimmed V and J ends, which lost 7 bases and 3 bases, there was a span of 15 bases. The CDR3 region has the DNA TGCAGCGCCAGTTCAGGGACCGACACTGAAGCTTTCTTT. This translates into CSASSGTDTEAFF.

The V gene is TRBV2, the J gene TRBJ2-5; D call uncertain. V lost 7 bases, J lost 4 bases, and 13 bases lay in between. CDR1 SNHLY and CDR2 FYNNEI come from the germline V gene. This CDR3 region has 13 residues. CDR3 sequence reads: CASTNNEGETQYF. DNA of the CDR3: TGTGCCAGCACCAACAATGAAGGAGAGACCCAGTACTTC.

The chain joins TRBV15 to TRBJ1-3; no clear D. V dropped 8 bases and J dropped 5 bases, with 10 bases sitting between them. The CDR3 runs 12 residues. The germline V gene has CDR1 LNHNV and CDR2 YYDKDF (reference sequence). CDR3 region: CATRDRRNTIYF. The CDR3 bases are TGTGCCACCCGAGATCGGAGAAACACCATATATTTT.

The chain has TRBV29-1 and TRBJ2-7; 12 nucleotides agree with TRBD2. CDR3 size: 17 residues. V dropped 6 bases and J dropped 0; count of bases not matched to a gene: 12. The V gene's germline CDR1 is SQVTM and CDR2 ANQGSEA. CDR3 in amino acids: CSVEGTSGGLSSYEQYF. CDR3 DNA: TGCAGCGTCGAGGGAACTAGCGGGGGGCTGAGCTCCTACGAGCAGTACTTC.

This clone appeared once. The chain joins TRBV19 to TRBJ2-7, with TRBD1 identical over 9 bases. The germline CDR1 and CDR2 sequences are LNHDA and SQIVND (reference sequence). The CDR3 is 14 residues long. Losses at the gene ends were 2 bases for V and 3 bases for J; bases not matched to a gene: 2. CDR3 residues: CASSIWDRVYEQYF. In DNA, the CDR3 is TGTGCCAGTAGTATATGGGACAGGGTCTACGAGCAGTACTTC.

The chain is built from TRBV18 and TRBJ1-6, with unresolved D. Germline V gene lookup returns CDR1 KGHSH and CDR2 LQKENI. Between the trimmed V and J ends, which lost 3 bases and 10 bases, there was a span of 16 bases. The CDR3 has 15 amino acids. The chain's CDR3 is CASSPSRGSHSPLHF. As DNA, the CDR3 is TGTGCCAGCTCACCCTCTCGGGGATCGCACTCACCCCTCCACTTT. Combining the CDR3 with reference TRBV18 and TRBJ1-6 gives the whole variable domain NAGVMQNPRHLVRRRGQEARLRCSPMKGHSHVYWYRQLPEEGLKFMVYLQKENIIDESGMPKERFSAEFPKEGPSILRIQQVVRGDSAAYFCASSPSRGSHSPLHFGNGTRLTVT.

The genes are TRBV7-2 and TRBJ1-6, with a possible D match to TRBD1 (5 bases). Deletions cut 4 bases from V and 5 bases from J, with 12 bases between. There are 15 residues in the CDR3. Germline V gene lookup returns CDR1 SGHTA and CDR2 FQGNSA. CDR3 sequence reads: CASSYRLGDNSPLHF. As DNA, the CDR3 is TGTGCCAGCAGCTACCGACTAGGGGATAATTCACCCCTCCACTTT.

The V gene is TRBV7-9, the J gene TRBJ1-2; the D is unclear. The CDR3 totals 14 residues. Germline CDR1 reads SEHNR; CDR2 reads FQNEAQ (reference sequence). V was cut by 2 bases and J by 1 base, with 8 bases left in between. The CDR3, as DNA: TGTGCCAGCAGCTTAATCGGCCTTAACTATGGCTACACCTTC. It encodes CASSLIGLNYGYTF.

This clone came up a few times. This rearrangement joins TRBV10-3 to TRBJ1-4; D gene unclear. This CDR3 is built from 14 residues. The V end lost 0 bases, the J end lost 7 bases, and 9 bases lay between the germline ends. CDR1 and CDR2 (germline): ENHRY, SYGVKD. CDR3: CAISESPGVEKLFF. The CDR3 DNA follows: TGTGCCATCAGTGAGTCTCCTGGGGTTGAAAAACTGTTTTTT.

This sequence joins TRBV27 and TRBJ1-1; tentatively, D is TRBD1 (5 bases). V lost 6 bases, J lost 5 bases, and 13 bases lay in between. CDR1 MNHEY and CDR2 SMNVEV come from the germline V gene (reference sequence). This CDR3 region has 13 residues. Here the CDR3 DNA reads TGTGCCAGCAGGACAGAGGGGTGGACTGAAGCTTTCTTT. Protein: CASRTEGWTEAFF.

This chain links TRBV5-1 with TRBJ1-1; no firm D call. The CDR3 runs to 14 residues. Germline V CDR1 and CDR2: SGHRS, YFSETQ. Between the trimmed V and J ends, which lost 0 bases and 1 base, there was a span of 7 bases. The CDR3 DNA reads TGCGCCAGCAGCTTGGCACCAGGGAACACTGAAGCTTTCTTT. It encodes CASSLAPGNTEAFF. The full variable domain, completed using reference TRBV5-1 and TRBJ1-1, is KAGVTQTPRYLIKTRGQQVTLSCSPISGHRSVSWYQQTPGQGLQFLFEYFSETQRNKGNFPGRFSGRQFSNSRSEMNVSTLELGDSALYLCASSLAPGNTEAFFGQGTRLTVV.

V usage is TRBV6-1 and J usage is TRBJ1-2; 10 bases agree with TRBD1. Germline V gene sequence: CDR1 MNHNS, CDR2 SASEGT. The CDR3 spans 13 residues. V trimming: 6 bases; J trimming: 8 bases; junction bases outside the gene matches: 6. The CDR3 region is CASRETGGAGYTF. CDR3 DNA: TGTGCCAGCAGGGAGACAGGGGGCGCGGGCTACACCTTC.

This chain connects TRBV4-3 to TRBJ1-5; D is perhaps TRBD1 (5 bases). CDR3 length: 15 residues. Germline assignment: CDR1 LGHNA and CDR2 YSLEER. V lost 5 bases to trimming and J lost 5 bases, with 16 bases between them. CDR3: CASSDTSAGHQPQHF. The CDR3 DNA sequence: TGCGCCAGCAGCGACACATCGGCGGGGCATCAGCCCCAGCATTTT.

This chain joins TRBV29-1 and TRBJ1-2; D gene uncertain. The V gene's germline CDR1 is SQVTM and CDR2 ANQGSEA. V lost 7 bases, J lost 1 base, and 13 bases lay in between. The CDR3 spans 13 residues. CDR3 sequence reads: CSALVGLNYGYTF. CDR3 bases: TGCAGCGCCCTCGTCGGCCTTAACTATGGCTACACCTTC.

V is TRBV28 and J is TRBJ1-6; D is undetermined. From germline, CDR1 is MDHEN and CDR2 SYDVKM. The CDR3 runs 13 residues. Trimming pared 3 bases from V and 7 bases from J, leaving 7 bases between. CDR3 in DNA: TGTGCCAGCAGTTTTGTAGGGAATTCACCCCTCCACTTT. Translation: CASSFVGNSPLHF.

This clone was counted a few times. This chain connects TRBV2 to TRBJ2-7; tentative D call: TRBD2 (6 bases). V shed 5 bases and J shed 0 bases, with 17 bases lying between them. The germline V gene encodes CDR1 SNHLY and CDR2 FYNNEI. The CDR3 spans 16 residues. CDR3 coding DNA: TGTGCCAGCAGTCCTGGGGAGGCGATGAGCTCCTACGAGCAGTACGTC. Protein sequence: CASSPGEAMSSYEQYV.

V is TRBV2 and J is TRBJ1-1; D remains unclear. With 7 bases removed from V and 3 bases from J, the gap between germline ends came to 9 bases. This CDR3 contains 12 residues. CDR1 SNHLY and CDR2 FYNNEI come from the germline V gene. CDR3 sequence: CASILQYTEAFF. As DNA, the CDR3 is TGTGCCAGCATTTTACAGTACACTGAAGCTTTCTTT.

V gene TRBV28 combines with J gene TRBJ1-6; TRBD1 matches at 10 bases. The junction had 2 bases not matched to a gene; V was cut back by 5 bases and J by 7 bases. The CDR3 contains 14 residues. Germline V lookup: CDR1 MDHEN, CDR2 SYDVKM. Here the CDR3 DNA reads TGTGCCAGCAGTAGGACAGGGGGGAATTCACCCCTCCACTTT. It translates to CASSRTGGNSPLHF.

This clone was observed a few times. V and J are TRBV28 and TRBJ1-2; TRBD1 matches 7 bases. This CDR3 is built from 13 residues. After removal of 7 bases from V and 4 bases from J, the junction contained 6 bases not matched to a gene. Per germline, CDR1 MDHEN and CDR2 SYDVKM. The CDR3 region has the DNA TGTGCCAGCATAGTGACAGGGAGCTATGGCTACACCTTC. It translates to CASIVTGSYGYTF.

This chain links TRBV6-6 with TRBJ1-2; D remains ambiguous. Per germline, CDR1 MNHNY and CDR2 SVGAGI (reference sequence). The CDR3 consists of 14 residues. Trimming took off 2 bases at V and 3 bases at J, with 10 bases between the two ends. CDR3 DNA sequence: TGTGCCAGCAGTTACGTTGCTACAGACTATGGCTACACCTTC. This translates into CASSYVATDYGYTF.

This clone was counted once. This chain connects TRBV11-3 to TRBJ2-1, with a possible D match to TRBD2 (5 bases). The CDR3 spans 15 residues. Germline CDR1 reads SGHNT; CDR2 reads YENEEA. Between the trimmed V and J ends, which lost 5 bases and 3 bases, there was a span of 14 bases. The DNA of the CDR3 is TGTGCCAGCAGCGGACGGGGTGTTGGCTACAATGAGCAGTTCTTC. Protein sequence: CASSGRGVGYNEQFF.

The chain links TRBV7-6 to TRBJ2-3, with D possibly TRBD2 on 5 matching bases. V dropped 1 base and J dropped 0 bases, with 11 bases sitting between them. CDR1 and CDR2 (germline): SGHVS, FNYEAQ. The CDR3 runs 16 residues. The CDR3 region has the DNA TGTGCCAGCAGCTTAGAGGTGGGAGCTAGCACAGATACGCAGTATTTT. Protein: CASSLEVGASTDTQYF.

V is TRBV5-8 and J is TRBJ2-7, with 8 bases fitting TRBD1. CDR3 length: 14 residues. Trimming removed 0 bases from V and 3 bases from J; junction bases left unmatched: 2. Germline CDR1 SGHTS, CDR2 YDEGEE. The CDR3 region has the DNA TGTGCCAGCAGCTTGGTACAGGGGGGCTACGAGCAGTACTTC. It is translated as CASSLVQGGYEQYF.

Written as DNA, the CDR3 is TGTGCCAGCGAAGTAGCGGGGGTGAGGGATACGCAGTATTTT. Protein sequence: CASEVAGVRDTQYF. The chain links TRBV2 to TRBJ2-3; TRBD2 matches at 9 bases. This CDR3 has 14 amino acids. Trimming cost V 8 bases and J 6 bases; bases outside gene matches: 9. Germline V lookup: CDR1 SNHLY, CDR2 FYNNEI. The full variable domain, with the rest looked up from reference TRBV2 and TRBJ2-3, is EPEVTQTPSHQVTQMGQEVILRCVPISNHLYFYWYRQILGQKVEFLVSFYNNEISEKSEIFDDQFSVERPDGSNFTLKIRSTKLEDSAMYFCASEVAGVRDTQYFGPGTRLTVL.

This chain joins TRBV28 and TRBJ1-4, with D unresolved. V shed 0 bases and J shed 5 bases, with 7 bases lying between them. There are 14 residues in the CDR3. CDR1 is MDHEN and CDR2 is SYDVKM in the germline V gene. The CDR3 nucleotides read TGTGCCAGCAGTTTATGGCCGGAAAATGAAAAACTGTTTTTT. It encodes CASSLWPENEKLFF.

The chain is built from TRBV7-9 and TRBJ2-5, with 8 bases that match TRBD1. The CDR3 contains 16 residues. J lost 5 bases, V lost 0 bases, and 8 bases had no gene match. Germline CDR1 reads SEHNR; CDR2 reads FQNEAQ (reference sequence). The CDR3 reads CASSLAVQGDLETQYF. For the CDR3, the DNA is TGTGCCAGCAGCTTAGCGGTACAGGGGGATTTGGAGACCCAGTACTTC.

The rearrangement links TRBV28 to TRBJ2-3, with 7 bases fitting TRBD1. Unmatched junction bases numbered 4, after V lost 3 bases and J lost 1 base. The CDR3 covers 15 residues. Per the germline V gene, CDR1 is MDHEN and CDR2 is SYDVKM. CDR3 bases: TGTGCCAGCAGTTTGACAGGGAGTGGCACAGATACGCAGTATTTT. This sequence encodes CASSLTGSGTDTQYF.

The CDR3 DNA reads TGCGCCAGCAGCTTGGGGGCGGGTTTTGGCTACACCTTC. Translation: CASSLGAGFGYTF. This chain uses TRBV5-1 with TRBJ1-2; no definite D call. Germline CDR1 SGHRS, CDR2 YFSETQ. V lost 0 bases and J 7 bases, leaving 10 bases between the germline ends. The CDR3 runs to 13 residues.